This passage covers 9 T cell receptor beta chains from one sample sequenced in a study of regulatory T cells in long-lasting Graves disease. Arm-PCR of CDR3 regions with iRepertoire HTBI primers generated TCR beta libraries. Each CDR3 protein gets one entry after TCRdb re-called the multiplex PCR reads with MiXCR. The data hold roughly 400,000 distinct CDR3 sequences, with 14% to 15% observed a single time. Time point defined: newly diagnosed GD, antithyroid drugs for less than 3 months. PBMC RNA served as the TCR library source. The same data also contributed to another study, on T cells in Graves' hyperthyroidism and ophthalmopathy.

This specimen was peripheral blood mononuclear cells (PBMCs), taken at new diagnosis, from a patient treated with antithyroid drugs. These TCRs come from a woman between 35 and 50 years old with Graves disease.

The gene calls are TRBV5-1 and TRBJ2-3; D may be TRBD2 (6 bases). Germline lookup yields CDR1 SGHRS and CDR2 YFSETQ. Deletions cut 1 base from V and 2 bases from J, with 14 bases between. The CDR3 totals 16 residues. CDR3 protein: CASSLTMGGVTDTQYF. The CDR3 bases are TGCGCCAGCAGCTTGACGATGGGCGGGGTCACAGATACGCAGTATTTT.

This chain uses TRBV20-1 with TRBJ2-3; D might be TRBD1 (5 bases). The CDR3 runs to 17 residues. Trimming removed 0 bases from V and 4 bases from J, with 20 bases in between. Germline CDR1 DFQATT, CDR2 SNEGSKA (reference sequence). The CDR3: CSARDSIGPQGADTQYF. For the CDR3, the DNA is TGCAGTGCTAGAGATTCGATAGGGCCTCAAGGGGCAGATACGCAGTATTTT.

The chain couples TRBV19 to TRBJ1-6; D is unclear. The CDR3 loop spans 16 amino acids. V was cut by 5 bases and J by 0 bases, with 11 bases left in between. The germline gives CDR1 LNHDA, CDR2 SQIVND (reference sequence). CDR3 residues: CASSVDTSSYNSPLHF. The CDR3 DNA reads as TGTGCCAGTAGTGTCGACACATCCTCCTATAATTCACCCCTCCACTTT.

This chain connects TRBV2 to TRBJ2-3; D may be TRBD1 (6 bases). The CDR3 contains 16 residues. Trimming removed 5 bases from V and 0 bases from J, with 15 bases in between. The germline gives CDR1 SNHLY, CDR2 FYNNEI. The CDR3 nucleotides are TGTGCCAGCAGTAAGGCCGGGACACTGAGCACAGATACGCAGTATTTT. It yields the protein CASSKAGTLSTDTQYF. Combining the CDR3 with reference TRBV2 and TRBJ2-3 gives the whole variable domain EPEVTQTPSHQVTQMGQEVILRCVPISNHLYFYWYRQILGQKVEFLVSFYNNEISEKSEIFDDQFSVERPDGSNFTLKIRSTKLEDSAMYFCASSKAGTLSTDTQYFGPGTRLTVL.

This clonotype was seen at least ten times. The chain combines TRBV28 with TRBJ1-1, with a weak D call TRBD1 (5 bases). Germline V gene data show CDR1 as MDHEN and CDR2 as SYDVKM. This CDR3 has 15 residues. Trimming removed 5 bases from V and 0 bases from J, with 13 bases in between. The CDR3 DNA reads as TGTGCCAGCAGTCTACCGGGGGGTCTGAACACTGAAGCTTTCTTT. This translates into CASSLPGGLNTEAFF.

In this sample, this clonotype turned up many times. The gene calls are TRBV28 and TRBJ2-7; D is uncertain. V shed 5 bases and J shed 6 bases, with 11 bases lying between them. Germline V CDR1 and CDR2: MDHEN, SYDVKM. CDR3 length: 12 amino acids. For the CDR3, the DNA is TGTGCCAGCAGTCCGGGTAACGTCGAGCAGTACTTC. Its protein is CASSPGNVEQYF.

Points on this clonotype: This sequence may be a read error, since a much larger clone differs from it by one base. This rearrangement joins TRBV18 to TRBJ2-1; D perhaps matches TRBD2 (5 bases). The CDR3 is 16 amino acids. Per the germline V gene, CDR1 is KGHSH and CDR2 is LQKENI. As DNA, the CDR3 is TGTGCCAGCTCGTCTCCCCCAGGACCCGACTACAATGATCAGTTCTTC. Translation: CASSSPPGPDYNDQFF.

This clonotype appeared many times. The chain has TRBV7-9 and TRBJ2-3; 8 bases are shared with TRBD1. The CDR3 totals 17 residues. From germline, CDR1 is SEHNR and CDR2 FQNEAQ (reference sequence). V lost 1 base to trimming and J lost 2 bases; unmatched junction nucleotides: 8. CDR3 sequence: CASSLEFLDRDTDTQYF. Here the CDR3 DNA reads TGTGCCAGCAGCTTAGAATTCTTGGACAGGGACACAGATACGCAGTATTTT.

DNA of the CDR3: TGTGCCAGTAGTATACAGGGGTTTGACGCTTTCTTT. Protein product: CASSIQGFDAFF. V and J are TRBV19 and TRBJ1-1, with D possibly TRBD1 on 6 matching bases. The CDR3 runs to 12 residues. V shed 2 bases and J shed 11 bases, with 12 bases lying between them. In germline, CDR1 is LNHDA, CDR2 SQIVND (reference sequence).